The rows below give T cell receptor beta chains drawn from one sample of a study of graft-versus-host responses after intestinal transplantation. What these receptors recognize is not known. Assay: immunoSEQ multiplex PCR; the TCRdb copy retains only in-frame clones and omits some. In the table there are about 90,000 clones, 88% of which are singletons. Here the sequenced sample was unstimulated CD4+ T cells sorted from spleen or lymph node cells, taken before transplant. Receptors originate from a human donor who was the organ donor for an intestinal transplant. Both conserved end residues are part of each CDR3. The D gene is left open where the match is weak. The size field is filled for only some rows; it gives once, few, many or a size class.

TRBV2	NA	once	TRBJ1-5	CASSGGGNQPQHF	TGTGCCAGCAGTGGGGGAGGTAATCAGCCCCAGCATTTT
TRBV19	NA	NA	TRBJ2-7	CASSIDPLAGVYEQYF	TGTGCCAGTAGTATAGATCCCCTGGCAGGGGTTTACGAGCAGTACTTC
TRBV7-7	TRBD1	NA	TRBJ2-1	CASSRSGTGVQFF	TGTGCTAGCAGCCGGAGTGGGACAGGGGTTCAGTTCTTC
TRBV5-6	NA	NA	TRBJ2-5	CASSFRRVETQYF	TGTGCCAGCAGCTTTCGCAGGGTCGAGACCCAGTACTTC
TRBV11-3	NA	NA	TRBJ1-2	CASSLVPNRNGYTF	TGTGCCAGCAGCTTGGTTCCAAACAGGAATGGCTACACTTTC
TRBV19	TRBD1	NA	TRBJ1-2	CASSPPGQGAVYGYTF	TGTGCCAGTAGTCCACCGGGACAGGGGGCGGTCTATGGCTACACCTTC
TRBV27	TRBD1	NA	TRBJ1-5	CASSPPGGQPQHF	TGTGCCAGCAGTCCTCCAGGGGGTCAGCCCCAGCATTTT
TRBV11-2	TRBD2	NA	TRBJ2-3	CASSFLAGSTDTQYF	TGTGCCAGCAGCTTTCTAGCGGGTTCCACAGATACGCAGTATTTT
TRBV6-6	TRBD1	NA	TRBJ1-3	CASSPRGPGNTIYF	TGTGCCAGCAGTCCCAGGGGGCCTGGAAACACCATATATTTT
TRBV19	TRBD2	NA	TRBJ2-1	CASSSGTSGSNEQFF	TGTGCCAGTAGCTCCGGGACTAGCGGGAGTAATGAGCAGTTCTTC
TRBV28	TRBD1	NA	TRBJ1-3	CASSSEARDRVRNTIYF	TGTGCCAGCAGTTCCGAGGCCCGGGACAGGGTTAGAAACACCATATATTTT
TRBV27	NA	NA	TRBJ2-3	CASSLRGAGTDTQYF	TGTGCCAGCAGTTTACGGGGGGCCGGCACAGATACGCAGTATTTT
TRBV7-9	TRBD1	NA	TRBJ2-7	CASSWGSDRDTYEQYF	TGTGCCAGCAGCTGGGGGTCGGACAGGGATACCTACGAGCAGTACTTC
TRBV2	NA	few	TRBJ1-3	CASRFMTNSGNTIYF	TGTGCCAGCAGATTCATGACAAACTCTGGAAACACCATATATTTT
TRBV4-1	NA	NA	TRBJ1-4	CASSQAAATNEKLFF	TGCGCCAGCAGCCAGGCCGCTGCAACTAATGAAAAACTGTTTTTT
TRBV5-1	TRBD1	NA	TRBJ2-3	CASNLLGQGWDTQYF	TGCGCCAGCAACCTCCTGGGACAGGGTTGGGATACGCAGTATTTT
TRBV9	NA	NA	TRBJ1-1	CASSPGHGGTEAFF	TGTGCCAGCAGCCCCGGACACGGGGGGACTGAAGCTTTCTTT
TRBV4-1	NA	NA	TRBJ2-1	CASSQDENSYNEQFF	TGCGCCAGCAGCCAAGATGAGAACTCCTACAATGAGCAGTTCTTC
TRBV30	NA	NA	TRBJ1-1	CAWSRRNRPTEAFF	TGTGCCTGGAGTAGAAGAAACAGACCCACTGAAGCTTTCTTT
TRBV5-1	NA	few	TRBJ2-7	CASSLLGGHEQYF	TGCGCCAGCAGCTTGTTAGGTGGGCACGAGCAGTACTTC
TRBV5-5	TRBD1	once	TRBJ2-1	CASSLSTGGLSYEQFF	TGTGCCAGCAGCTTGTCGACAGGGGGCTTATCCTATGAGCAGTTCTTC
TRBV5-1	NA	once	TRBJ2-7	CASSLEQIGYEQYF	TGCGCCAGCAGCTTGGAACAGATCGGCTACGAGCAGTACTTC
TRBV14	TRBD2	once	TRBJ2-5	CASSHPPSGGQETQYF	TGTGCCAGCAGCCACCCCCCTAGCGGAGGACAAGAGACCCAGTACTTC
TRBV9	NA	NA	TRBJ2-3	CASSPGTSTDTQYF	TGTGCCAGCAGCCCTGGGACTAGCACAGATACGCAGTATTTT
TRBV7-9	TRBD1	NA	TRBJ1-4	CASSPGQGGEKLFF	TGTGCCAGCAGCCCGGGACAGGGAGGTGAAAAACTGTTTTTT
TRBV5-6	NA	NA	TRBJ2-3	CASSSLRQRHVTDTQYF	TGTGCCAGCAGCTCACTTCGACAGAGGCATGTCACAGATACGCAGTATTTT
TRBV9	TRBD2	once	TRBJ2-3	CASSVGLPGGGYTQYF	TGTGCCAGCAGCGTAGGGCTGCCTGGGGGGGGATATACGCAGTATTTT